The present T cell receptor (beta chain) was sequenced within a study of T-cell memory formation after mild COVID-19. Study-wide results and limits: Those CD4+ clones that contracted were mainly in CM and EM (CD8+ ones in EMRA). The SARS-CoV-2 specificity of second-wave clones reaching peak at day 37 remained unverified.

TCRdb itself ran the 5' RACE reads through MiXCR, one entry per CDR3 protein. Among around 200,000 distinct CDR3 sequences, 16% were seen once, and the ten largest hold approximately 2%. V was cut by 6 bases and J by 8 bases, with 14 bases left in between. The CDR3 runs to 12 residues. Remarks on this clonotype: Its antigen is undetermined.

The TCR was taken from an adult woman who had mild COVID-19 (a few samples of this study predate the infection). Cell type and time point are not known. The sample was PBMCs or a T cell subset sorted from them (not recorded which). V and J are TRBV12-3 or TRBV12-4 and TRBJ2-7; possible D gene TRBD2, 5 bases. For the CDR3, the DNA is TGTGCCAGCAGCACCACTGGGAGTAAGCAGTACTTC. It specifies CASSTTGSKQYF.